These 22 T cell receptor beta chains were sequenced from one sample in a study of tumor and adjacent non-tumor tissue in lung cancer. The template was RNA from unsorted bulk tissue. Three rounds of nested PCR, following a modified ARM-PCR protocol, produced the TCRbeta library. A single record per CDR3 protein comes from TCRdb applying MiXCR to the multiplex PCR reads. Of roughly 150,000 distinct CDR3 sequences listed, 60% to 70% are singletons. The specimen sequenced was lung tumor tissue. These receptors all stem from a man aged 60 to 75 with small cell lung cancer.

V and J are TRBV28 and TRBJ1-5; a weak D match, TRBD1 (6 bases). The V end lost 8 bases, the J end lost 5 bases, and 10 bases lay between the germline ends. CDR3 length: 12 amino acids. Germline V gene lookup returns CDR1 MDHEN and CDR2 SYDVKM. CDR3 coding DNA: TGTGCCAGCGGGGGCCATTATCAGCCCCAGCATTTT. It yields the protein CASGGHYQPQHF.

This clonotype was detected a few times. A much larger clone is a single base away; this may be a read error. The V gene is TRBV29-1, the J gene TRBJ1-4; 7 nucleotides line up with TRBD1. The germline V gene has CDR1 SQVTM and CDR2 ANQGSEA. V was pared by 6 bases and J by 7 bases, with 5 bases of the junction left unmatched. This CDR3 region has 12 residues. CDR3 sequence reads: CSVRGRAEKLFF. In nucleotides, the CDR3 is TGCAGCGTAAGGGGGCGCGCTGAAAAACTGTTTTTT.

The CDR3 bases are TGTGCCGGTACCAAGACTAGCGGGAGCTCCTACGAGCAGTACTTC. Its protein product is CAGTKTSGSSYEQYF. The gene calls are TRBV6-1 and TRBJ2-7; 12 positions match TRBD2. The V gene's germline CDR1 is MNHNS and CDR2 SASEGT. V shed 11 bases, J shed 0 bases, and the junction held 8 bases outside the gene matches. The CDR3 has 15 residues.

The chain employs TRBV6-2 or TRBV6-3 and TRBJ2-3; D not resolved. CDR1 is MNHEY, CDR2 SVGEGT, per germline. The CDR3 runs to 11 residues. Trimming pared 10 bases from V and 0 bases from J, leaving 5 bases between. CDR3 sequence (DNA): TGTGCCATCATCAGCACAGATACGCAGTATTTT. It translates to CAIISTDTQYF.

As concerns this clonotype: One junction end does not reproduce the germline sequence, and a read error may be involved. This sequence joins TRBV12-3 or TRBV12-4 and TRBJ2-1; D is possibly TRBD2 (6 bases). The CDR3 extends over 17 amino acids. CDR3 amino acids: CASCLVSWREGYNELFF. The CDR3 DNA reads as TGTGCCAGCTGTTTAGTGTCTTGGCGGGAAGGGTACAATGAGCTGTTCTTC.

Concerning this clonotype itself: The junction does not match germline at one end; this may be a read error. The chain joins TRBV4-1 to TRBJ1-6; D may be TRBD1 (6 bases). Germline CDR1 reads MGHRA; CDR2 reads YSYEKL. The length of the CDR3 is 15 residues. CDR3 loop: CAISFDAGEDSPLHF. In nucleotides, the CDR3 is TGCGCCATCAGCTTCGACGCAGGGGAAGACTCACCCCTCCACTTT.

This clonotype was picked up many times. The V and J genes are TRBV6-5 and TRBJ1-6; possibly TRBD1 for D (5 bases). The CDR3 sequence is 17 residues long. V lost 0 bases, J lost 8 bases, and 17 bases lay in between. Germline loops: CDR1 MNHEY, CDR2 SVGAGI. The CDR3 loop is CASSYSGAGRVDSPLHF. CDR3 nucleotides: TGTGCCAGCAGTTACTCTGGGGCAGGCCGAGTCGATTCACCCCTCCACTTT.

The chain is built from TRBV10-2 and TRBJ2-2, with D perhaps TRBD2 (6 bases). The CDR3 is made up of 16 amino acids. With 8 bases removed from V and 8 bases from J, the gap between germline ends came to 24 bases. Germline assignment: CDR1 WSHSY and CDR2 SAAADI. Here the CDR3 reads CASRGGELAKTGELFF. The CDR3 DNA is TGCGCCAGCCGTGGAGGGGAATTAGCGAAGACGGGGGAGCTGTTTTTT.

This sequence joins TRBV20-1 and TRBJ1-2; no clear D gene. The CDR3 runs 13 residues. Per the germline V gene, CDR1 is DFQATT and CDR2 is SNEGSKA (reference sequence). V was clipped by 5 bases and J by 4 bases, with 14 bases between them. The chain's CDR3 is CSAGPDGFYGYTF. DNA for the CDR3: TGCAGTGCTGGACCGGACGGATTCTATGGCTACACCTTC.

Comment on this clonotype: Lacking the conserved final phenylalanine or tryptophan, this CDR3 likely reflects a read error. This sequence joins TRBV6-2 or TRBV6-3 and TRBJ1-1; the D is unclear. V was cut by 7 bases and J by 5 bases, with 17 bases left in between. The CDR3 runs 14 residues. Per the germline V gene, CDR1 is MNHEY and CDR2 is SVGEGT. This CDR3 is CASTRTAEPTEAFL. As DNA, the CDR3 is TGTGCCAGCACGAGGACGGCCGAACCGACTGAAGCTTTCCTT.

The CDR3 sequence is CSARAGEVAGNTIYF. DNA of the CDR3: TGCAGTGCTAGAGCGGGGGAGGTGGCTGGAAACACCATATATTTT. The V and J genes are TRBV20-1 and TRBJ1-3; maybe TRBD1 (5 bases). V was pared by 1 base and J by 2 bases, with 12 bases between. This CDR3 has 15 residues. Germline CDR1 reads DFQATT; CDR2 reads SNEGSKA (reference sequence).

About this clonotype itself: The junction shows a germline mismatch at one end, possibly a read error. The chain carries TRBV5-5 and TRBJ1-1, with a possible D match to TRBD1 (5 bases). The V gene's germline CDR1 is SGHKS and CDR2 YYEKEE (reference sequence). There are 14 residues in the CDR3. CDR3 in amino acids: CVSSLSGEGTEAFF. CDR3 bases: TGTGTCAGCAGCTTGTCCGGGGAGGGGACTGAAGCTTTCTTT.

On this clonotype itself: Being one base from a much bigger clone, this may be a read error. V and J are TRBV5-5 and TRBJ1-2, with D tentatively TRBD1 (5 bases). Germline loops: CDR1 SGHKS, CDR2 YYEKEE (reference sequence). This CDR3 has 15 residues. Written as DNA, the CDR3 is TGTGCCAGCAACTTGGGTCACCCGGGGGACTATGGCTACACCTTC. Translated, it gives CASNLGHPGDYGYTF.

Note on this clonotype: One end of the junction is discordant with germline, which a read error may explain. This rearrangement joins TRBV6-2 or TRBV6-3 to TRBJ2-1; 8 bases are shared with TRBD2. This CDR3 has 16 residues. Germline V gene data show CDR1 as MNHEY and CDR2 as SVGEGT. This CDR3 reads CASRATWTSSLIEQFF. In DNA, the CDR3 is TGTGCCAGCAGAGCAACATGGACTAGCAGTTTAATTGAGCAGTTCTTT.

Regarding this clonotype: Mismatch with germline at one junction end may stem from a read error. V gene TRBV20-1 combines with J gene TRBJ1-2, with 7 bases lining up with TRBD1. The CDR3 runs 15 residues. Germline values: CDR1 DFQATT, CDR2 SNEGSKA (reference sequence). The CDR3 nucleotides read TGCAGTGCTAGAGATACGACAGGGAATACCTATGGCTACATCTTC. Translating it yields CSARDTTGNTYGYIF.

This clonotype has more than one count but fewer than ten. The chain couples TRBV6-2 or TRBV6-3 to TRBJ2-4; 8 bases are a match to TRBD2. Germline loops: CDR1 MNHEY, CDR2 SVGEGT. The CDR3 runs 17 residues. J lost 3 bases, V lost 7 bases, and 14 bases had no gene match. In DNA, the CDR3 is TGTGCCAGCAACCCAAGGCCGGGGGGGCCTGGCAAAAACATTCAGTACTTC. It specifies CASNPRPGGPGKNIQYF.

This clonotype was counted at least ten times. The CDR3 bases are TGTGCCAGCAGTGGCCGCTCGACGGGGGGTCTGGGGGATGAGCAGTTCTTC. The encoded protein is CASSGRSTGGLGDEQFF. The chain is built from TRBV6-1 and TRBJ2-1; 7 bases align to TRBD2. The CDR3 totals 17 residues. Germline trimming cut 4 bases from V and 8 bases from J; bases unmatched to any gene: 17. Germline CDR1 MNHNS, CDR2 SASEGT.

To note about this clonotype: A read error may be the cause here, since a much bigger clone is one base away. The CDR3 protein is CASSYRWRNTGGLGSSFDEQFF. Written as DNA, the CDR3 is TGTGCCAGCAGCTACCGGTGGCGAAACACAGGGGGCTTAGGGTCATCTTTCGATGAGCAGTTCTTC. The chain couples TRBV11-2 to TRBJ2-1; 9 bases line up with TRBD1. CDR1 is SGHAT and CDR2 is FQNNGV in the germline V gene. This CDR3 region has 22 residues. Trimming removed 4 bases from V and 8 bases from J; junction bases left unmatched: 30.

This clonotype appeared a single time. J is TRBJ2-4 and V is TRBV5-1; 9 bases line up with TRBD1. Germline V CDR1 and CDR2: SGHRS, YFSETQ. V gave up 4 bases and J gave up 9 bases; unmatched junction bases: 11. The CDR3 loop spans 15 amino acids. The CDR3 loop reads CASSEAGTGLGIQYF. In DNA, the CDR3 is TGCGCCAGCAGCGAGGCCGGGACAGGGTTAGGCATTCAGTACTTC. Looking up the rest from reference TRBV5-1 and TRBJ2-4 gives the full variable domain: KAGVTQTPRYLIKTRGQQVTLSCSPISGHRSVSWYQQTPGQGLQFLFEYFSETQRNKGNFPGRFSGRQFSNSRSEMNVSTLELGDSALYLCASSEAGTGLGIQYFGAGTRLSVL.

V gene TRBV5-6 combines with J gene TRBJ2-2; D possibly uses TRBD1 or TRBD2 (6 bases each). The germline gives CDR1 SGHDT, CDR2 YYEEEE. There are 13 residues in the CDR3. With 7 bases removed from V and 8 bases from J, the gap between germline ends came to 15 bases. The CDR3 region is CASEDSGLGELFF. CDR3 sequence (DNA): TGTGCCAGCGAGGACAGCGGGCTTGGGGAGCTGTTTTTT.

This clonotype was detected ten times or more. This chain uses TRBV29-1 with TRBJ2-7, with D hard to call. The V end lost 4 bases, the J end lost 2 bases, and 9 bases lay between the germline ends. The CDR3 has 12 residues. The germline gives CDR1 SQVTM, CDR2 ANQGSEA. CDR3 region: CSVVSFPYEQYF. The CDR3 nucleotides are TGCAGCGTTGTGAGTTTTCCCTACGAGCAGTACTTC.

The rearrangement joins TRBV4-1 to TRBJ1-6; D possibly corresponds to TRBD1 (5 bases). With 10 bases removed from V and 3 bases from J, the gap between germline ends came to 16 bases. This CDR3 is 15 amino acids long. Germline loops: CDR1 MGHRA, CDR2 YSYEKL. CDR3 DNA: TGCGCCAAGAGCCAAGGGGCGAACTATAATTCACCCCTCCACTTT. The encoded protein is CAKSQGANYNSPLHF.